This T cell receptor beta chain was captured in a study of blood T cells in healthy people across ages. This clonotype was detected only a few times. PCR was performed a second time for about 7 to 11 cycles using a sample-barcoded 5' primer and a J-beta primer mix. TCRdb reprocessed the 5' RACE reads via MiXCR and lists one record per CDR3 protein. Of 1.5 million to 2 million distinct CDR3 sequences in the sample, approximately 30% were seen once. Germline V gene data show CDR1 as SNHLY and CDR2 as FYNNEI. The CDR3 totals 17 residues. Unmatched junction bases numbered 4, after V lost 0 bases and J lost 8 bases.

The chain employs TRBV2 and TRBJ2-1, with TRBD2 identical over 16 bases. Sequences were obtained from blood. The clonotype comes from a woman aged 25 to 39 in good health. The CDR3 loop reads CASSEAQGTSGRDEQFF. The CDR3 DNA follows: TGTGCCAGCAGTGAAGCGCAAGGGACTAGCGGGAGGGATGAGCAGTTCTTC. Combining the CDR3 with reference TRBV2 and TRBJ2-1 gives the whole variable domain EPEVTQTPSHQVTQMGQEVILRCVPISNHLYFYWYRQILGQKVEFLVSFYNNEISEKSEIFDDQFSVERPDGSNFTLKIRSTKLEDSAMYFCASSEAQGTSGRDEQFFGPGTRLTVL.